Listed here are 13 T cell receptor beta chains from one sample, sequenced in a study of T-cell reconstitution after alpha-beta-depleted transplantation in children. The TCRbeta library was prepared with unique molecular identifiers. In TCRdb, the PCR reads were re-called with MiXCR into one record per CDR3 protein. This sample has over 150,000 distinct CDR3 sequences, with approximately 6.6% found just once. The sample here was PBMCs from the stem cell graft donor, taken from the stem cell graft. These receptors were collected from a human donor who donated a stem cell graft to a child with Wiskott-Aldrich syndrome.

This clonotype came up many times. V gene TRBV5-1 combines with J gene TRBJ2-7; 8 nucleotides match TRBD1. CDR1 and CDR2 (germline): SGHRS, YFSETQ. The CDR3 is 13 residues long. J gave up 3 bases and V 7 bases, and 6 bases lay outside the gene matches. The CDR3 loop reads CASQGADSYEQYF. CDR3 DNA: TGCGCCAGCCAGGGGGCAGACAGCTACGAGCAGTACTTC.

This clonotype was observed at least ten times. The DNA of the CDR3 is TGCAGTGCTAGCCGTAGCACAGAAGAGACCCAGTACTTC. Residues: CSASRSTEETQYF. The chain uses TRBV20-1 and TRBJ2-5; D is unclear. The CDR3 covers 13 residues. Germline values: CDR1 DFQATT, CDR2 SNEGSKA (reference sequence). The V end lost 3 bases, the J end lost 3 bases, and 11 bases lay between the germline ends.

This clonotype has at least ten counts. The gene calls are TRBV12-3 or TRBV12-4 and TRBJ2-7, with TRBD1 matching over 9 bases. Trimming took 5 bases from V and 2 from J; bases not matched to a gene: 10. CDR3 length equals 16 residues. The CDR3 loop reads CASSQGLTGGTYEQYF. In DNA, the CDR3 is TGTGCCAGCAGTCAAGGACTGACAGGGGGTACCTACGAGCAGTACTTC.

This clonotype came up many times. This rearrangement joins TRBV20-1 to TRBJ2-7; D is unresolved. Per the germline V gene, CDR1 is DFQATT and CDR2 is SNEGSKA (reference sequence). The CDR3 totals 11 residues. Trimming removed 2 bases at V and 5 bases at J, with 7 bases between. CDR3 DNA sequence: TGCAGTGCTAGATCCATAGACGAGCAGTACTTC. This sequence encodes CSARSIDEQYF.

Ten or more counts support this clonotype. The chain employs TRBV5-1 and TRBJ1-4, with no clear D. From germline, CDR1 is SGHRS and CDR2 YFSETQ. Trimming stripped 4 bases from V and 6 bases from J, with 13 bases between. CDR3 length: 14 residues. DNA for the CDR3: TGCGCCAGCAGCACAGCCGGGAGCGATGAAAAACTGTTTTTT. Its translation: CASSTAGSDEKLFF.

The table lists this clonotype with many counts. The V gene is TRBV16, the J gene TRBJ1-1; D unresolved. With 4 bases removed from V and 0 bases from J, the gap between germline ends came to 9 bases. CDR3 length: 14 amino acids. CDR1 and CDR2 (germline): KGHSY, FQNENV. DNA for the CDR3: TGTGCCAGCAGCCTACAGAGGGTGAACACTGAAGCTTTCTTT. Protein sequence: CASSLQRVNTEAFF.

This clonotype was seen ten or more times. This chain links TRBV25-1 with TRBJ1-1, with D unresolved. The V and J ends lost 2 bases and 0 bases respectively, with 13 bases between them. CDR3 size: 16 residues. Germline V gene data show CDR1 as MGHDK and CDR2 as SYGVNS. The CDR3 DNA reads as TGTGCCAGCAGTGAAGGAGGAGCTAGCATGAACACTGAAGCTTTCTTT. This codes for CASSEGGASMNTEAFF.

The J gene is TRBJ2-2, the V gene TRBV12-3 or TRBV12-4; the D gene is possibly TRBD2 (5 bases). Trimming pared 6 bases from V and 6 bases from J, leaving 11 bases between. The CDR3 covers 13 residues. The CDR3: CASSRTRSGELFF. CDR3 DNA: TGTGCCAGCAGCCGAACTAGGTCCGGGGAGCTGTTTTTT.

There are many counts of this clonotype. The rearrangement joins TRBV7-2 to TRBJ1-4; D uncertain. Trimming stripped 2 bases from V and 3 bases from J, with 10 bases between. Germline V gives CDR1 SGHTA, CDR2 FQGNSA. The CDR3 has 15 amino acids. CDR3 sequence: CASSLWWGPNEKLFF. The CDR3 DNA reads TGTGCCAGCAGCTTATGGTGGGGTCCTAATGAAAAACTGTTTTTT.

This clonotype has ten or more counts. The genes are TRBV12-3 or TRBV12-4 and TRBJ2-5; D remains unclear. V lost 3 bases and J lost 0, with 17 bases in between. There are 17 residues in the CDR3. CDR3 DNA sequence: TGTGCCAGCAGTTTTATCCGGAGTCGTCCCAACCAAGAGACCCAGTACTTC. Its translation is CASSFIRSRPNQETQYF.

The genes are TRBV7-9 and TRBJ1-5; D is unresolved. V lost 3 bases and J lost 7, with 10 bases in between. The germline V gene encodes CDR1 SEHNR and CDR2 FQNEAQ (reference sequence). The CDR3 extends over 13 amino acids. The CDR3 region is CASSFQDGQPQHF. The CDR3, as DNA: TGTGCCAGCAGCTTCCAGGATGGCCAGCCCCAGCATTTT.

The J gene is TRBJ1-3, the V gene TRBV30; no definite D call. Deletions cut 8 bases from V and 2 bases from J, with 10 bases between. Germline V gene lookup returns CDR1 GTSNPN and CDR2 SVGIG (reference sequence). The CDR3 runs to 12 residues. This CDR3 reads CAGAATGNTIYF. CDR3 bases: TGTGCCGGCGCAGCAACTGGAAACACCATATATTTT.

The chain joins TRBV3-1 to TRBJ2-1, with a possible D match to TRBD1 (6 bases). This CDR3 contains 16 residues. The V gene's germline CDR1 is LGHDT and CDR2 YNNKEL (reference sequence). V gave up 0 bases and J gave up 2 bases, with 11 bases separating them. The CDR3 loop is CASSQDTKGAYNEQFF. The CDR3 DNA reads TGTGCCAGCAGCCAAGACACGAAGGGGGCCTACAATGAGCAGTTCTTC.